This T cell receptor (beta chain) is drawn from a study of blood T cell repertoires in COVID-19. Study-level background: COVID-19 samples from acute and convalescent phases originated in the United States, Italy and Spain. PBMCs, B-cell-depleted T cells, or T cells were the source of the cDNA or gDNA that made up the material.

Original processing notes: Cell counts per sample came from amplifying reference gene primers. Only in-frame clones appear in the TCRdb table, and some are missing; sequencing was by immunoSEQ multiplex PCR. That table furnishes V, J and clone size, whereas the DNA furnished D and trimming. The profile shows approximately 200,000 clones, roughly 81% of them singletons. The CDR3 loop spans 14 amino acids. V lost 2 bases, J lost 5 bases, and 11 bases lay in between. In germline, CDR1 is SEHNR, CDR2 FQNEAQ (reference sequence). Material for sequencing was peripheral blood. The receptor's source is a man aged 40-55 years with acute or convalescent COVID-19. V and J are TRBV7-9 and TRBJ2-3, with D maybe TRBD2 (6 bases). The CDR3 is CASSLRRVGDTQYF. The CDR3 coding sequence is TGTGCCAGCAGCTTACGGAGGGTTGGAGATACGCAGTATTTT.